Shown below are 13 T cell receptor beta chains from a single sample sequenced in a study of beta chain features in type 1 diabetes. Findings and caveats of the study: When Type 1 diabetes patients were examined, their TCRB CDR3s proved moderately but significantly shorter in all four CD4+ subsets.

Antigens for these TCRs are unknown. cDNA synthesis used the whole RNA isolate, giving expressed TCRB sequences. TCRdb keeps only in-frame clones here, not all; method: immunoSEQ multiplex PCR. This repertoire shows hundreds of thousands of clones, more than 13% found once; its top ten account for 0.04%. Sequenced input: naive CD4+ T cells from blood. The source of these receptors is a young man with type 1 diabetes.

This clone appeared a few times. The rearrangement links TRBV7-9 to TRBJ2-3; D is possibly TRBD2 (5 bases). Trimming cost V 4 bases and J 1 base, with 15 bases left between them. The CDR3 consists of 16 residues. Per germline, CDR1 SEHNR and CDR2 FQNEAQ (reference sequence). As DNA, the CDR3 is TGTGCCAGCAGCTCCGACTTGACGAGGGGCACAGATACGCAGTATTTT. Translating it yields CASSSDLTRGTDTQYF.

This clone was seen only a few times. The junction does not match germline at one end; this may be a read error. The V and J genes are TRBV7-7 and TRBJ2-7; 7 bases are shared with TRBD1. Germline V gene lookup returns CDR1 SSHAT and CDR2 FNYEAQ (reference sequence). The CDR3 is 16 amino acids. The DNA of the CDR3 is TGTGCTAGCAGCCCCCGGAAGACAGGGAACAGCTACGAGCAGTACTTC. Translation gives CASSPRKTGNSYEQYF. The variable domain in full, completed from reference TRBV7-7 and TRBJ2-7, reads GAGVSQSPRYKVTKRGQDVTLRCDPISSHATLYWYQQALGQGPEFLTYFNYEAQPDKSGLPSDRFSAERPEGSISTLTIQRTEQRDSAMYRCASSPRKTGNSYEQYFGPGTRLTVT.

Points on this clone: Other DNA sequences in the same sample also yield this CDR3. The V gene is TRBV9, the J gene TRBJ1-2; D uncertain. In germline, CDR1 is SGDLS, CDR2 YYNGEE. Trimming removed 0 bases at V and 2 bases at J, with 8 bases between. This CDR3 is built from 14 residues. The CDR3 spells CASSVELGNYGYTF. For the CDR3, the DNA is TGTGCCAGCAGCGTAGAGCTGGGCAACTATGGCTACACCTTC.

This clone was counted only a few times. V and J are TRBV27 and TRBJ1-4; D perhaps matches TRBD1 (6 bases). Germline loops: CDR1 MNHEY, CDR2 SMNVEV (reference sequence). This CDR3 has 16 amino acids. Trimming removed 6 bases at V and 8 bases at J, with 22 bases between. CDR3 protein: CASSLGLGGVGEKLFF. The CDR3 DNA reads TGTGCCAGCAGCCTTGGGTTGGGGGGCGTAGGAGAAAAACTGTTTTTT.

This clone was detected a few times. The chain joins TRBV6-6 to TRBJ2-7; D uncertain. The CDR3 is 13 residues long. CDR1 and CDR2 from the germline V gene are MNHNY and SVGAGI (reference sequence). The V gene lost 7 bases and the J gene lost 0 bases, with 10 bases spanning the gap. The CDR3 loop reads CASNLGNSYEQYF. In DNA form, the CDR3 reads TGTGCCAGCAATCTGGGCAACTCCTACGAGCAGTACTTC.

This clone came up many times. V usage is TRBV13 and J usage is TRBJ1-2; no clear D. The germline CDR1 and CDR2 sequences are PRHDT and FYEKMQ (reference sequence). Trimming cost V 1 base and J 4 bases, with 4 bases left between them. The CDR3 is 12 residues long. The CDR3 protein is CASSLASYGYTF. As DNA, the CDR3 is TGTGCCAGCAGCTTAGCCTCCTATGGCTACACCTTC.

The chain employs TRBV6-5 and TRBJ1-4; D is perhaps TRBD1 (5 bases). CDR1 is MNHEY, CDR2 SVGAGI, per germline. CDR3 length: 14 residues. V lost 0 bases and J lost 12, with 14 bases in between. Here the CDR3 reads CASSYSTAQKELFF. In DNA, the CDR3 is TGTGCCAGCAGTTACTCGACAGCCCAGAAGGAACTGTTTTTT.

This clone was counted only a few times. The chain employs TRBV4-1 and TRBJ2-7; TRBD1 is a possible D gene (5 bases). The V gene's germline CDR1 is MGHRA and CDR2 YSYEKL. CDR3 size: 13 residues. V shed 1 base and J shed 3 bases, with 7 bases lying between them. The DNA for the CDR3 is TGCGCCAGCAGCCAAGGGACAAACTACGAGCAGTACTTC. This encodes CASSQGTNYEQYF.

This clone has a handful of counts. V usage is TRBV7-3 and J usage is TRBJ1-6, with 11 bases matching TRBD1. The V gene's germline CDR1 is SGHTA and CDR2 FQGTGA. The CDR3 runs to 16 residues. V lost 5 bases and J lost 8; bases outside the gene matches: 8. DNA for the CDR3: TGTGCCAGCAGCGGACAGGGGGCTGGGACGGATTCACCCCTCCACTTT. Protein sequence: CASSGQGAGTDSPLHF.

V gene TRBV7-2 combines with J gene TRBJ2-5, with a possible D match to TRBD2 (5 bases). Trimming pared 3 bases from V and 4 bases from J, leaving 12 bases between. CDR1 SGHTA and CDR2 FQGNSA come from the germline V gene. The CDR3 extends over 14 amino acids. Here the CDR3 reads CASSLVGSGETQYF. CDR3 DNA: TGTGCCAGCAGCTTGGTAGGGAGTGGAGAGACCCAGTACTTC. Based on the CDR3 plus reference TRBV7-2 and TRBJ2-5, the full variable domain is GAGVSQSPSNKVTEKGKDVELRCDPISGHTALYWYRQSLGQGLEFLIYFQGNSAPDKSGLPSDRFSAERTGGSVSTLTIQRTQQEDSAVYLCASSLVGSGETQYFGPGTRLLVL.

The rearrangement uses TRBV28 and TRBJ2-1; the D gene is possibly TRBD2 (5 bases). This CDR3 has 13 amino acids. CDR1 and CDR2 from the germline V gene are MDHEN and SYDVKM. V was clipped by 5 bases and J by 5 bases, with 10 bases between them. The CDR3 reads CASSVDSHNEQFF. The CDR3 coding sequence is TGTGCCAGCAGTGTGGACTCTCACAATGAGCAGTTCTTC.

This clone has just a few counts. The rearrangement joins TRBV30 to TRBJ1-5; no clear D gene. The germline gives CDR1 GTSNPN, CDR2 SVGIG (reference sequence). Trimming stripped 0 bases from V and 3 bases from J, with 6 bases between. The CDR3 is 13 amino acids. The DNA of the CDR3 is TGTGCCTGGAGTGTAAGTCTCAATCAGCCCCAGCATTTT. Translating it yields CAWSVSLNQPQHF.

This clone was observed a few times. The V call is TRBV4-1, the J call TRBJ2-7, with D perhaps TRBD2 (5 bases). CDR3 size: 15 residues. The V and J ends lost 3 bases and 2 bases respectively, with 14 bases between them. CDR1 MGHRA and CDR2 YSYEKL come from the germline V gene. Written as DNA, the CDR3 is TGCGCCAGCAGCCATGAATCATTACTAGCCTACGAGCAGTACTTC. The encoded protein is CASSHESLLAYEQYF.